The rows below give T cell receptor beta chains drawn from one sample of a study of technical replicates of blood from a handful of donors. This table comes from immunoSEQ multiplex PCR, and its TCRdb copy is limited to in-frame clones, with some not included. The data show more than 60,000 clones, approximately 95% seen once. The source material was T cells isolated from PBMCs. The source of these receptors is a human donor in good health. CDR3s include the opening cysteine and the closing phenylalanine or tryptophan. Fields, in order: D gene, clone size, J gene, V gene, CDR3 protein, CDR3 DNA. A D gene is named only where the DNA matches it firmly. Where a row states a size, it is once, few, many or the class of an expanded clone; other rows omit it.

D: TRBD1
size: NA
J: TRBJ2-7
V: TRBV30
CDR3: CAWRGQGALAYEQYF
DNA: TGTGCCTGGAGGGGCCAGGGGGCTTTGGCTTACGAGCAGTACTTC

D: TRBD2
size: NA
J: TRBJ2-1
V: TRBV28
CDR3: CAWSSGGYEQFF
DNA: TGTGCCTGGAGTAGCGGGGGTTATGAGCAGTTCTTC

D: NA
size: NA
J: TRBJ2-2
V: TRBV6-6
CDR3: CASSPVAVLTGELFF
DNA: TGTGCCAGCAGTCCCGTAGCGGTCCTCACCGGGGAGCTGTTTTTT

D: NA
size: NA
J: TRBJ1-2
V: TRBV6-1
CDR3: CASSEGSLNYGYTF
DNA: TGTGCCAGCAGTGAAGGCAGTCTTAACTATGGCTACACCTTC

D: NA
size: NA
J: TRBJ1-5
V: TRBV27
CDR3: CASSSSGRGNQPQHF
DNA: TGTGCCAGCAGTTCGTCCGGGAGGGGCAATCAGCCCCAGCATTTT

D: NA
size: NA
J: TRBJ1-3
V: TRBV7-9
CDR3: CASSLFDSRNTIYF
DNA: TGTGCCAGCAGCTTATTTGACAGCCGAAACACCATATATTTT

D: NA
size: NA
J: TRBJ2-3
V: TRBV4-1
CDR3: CASTVGTVRFTDTQYF
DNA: TGCGCCAGCACCGTAGGGACTGTTCGTTTCACAGATACGCAGTATTTT

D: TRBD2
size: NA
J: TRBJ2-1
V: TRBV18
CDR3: CASSLSGRKINEQFF
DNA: TGTGCCAGCTCTCTTAGCGGGAGAAAGATCAATGAGCAGTTCTTC

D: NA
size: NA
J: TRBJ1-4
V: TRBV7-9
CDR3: CASGEGTYEKLFF
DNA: TGTGCCAGCGGAGAGGGGACTTATGAAAAACTGTTTTTT

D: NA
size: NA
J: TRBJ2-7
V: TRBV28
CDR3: CASSLEGYEQYF
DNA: TGTGCCAGCAGTTTAGAGGGTTACGAGCAGTACTTC

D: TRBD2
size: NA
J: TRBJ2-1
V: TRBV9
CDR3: CASSTAGGPRNEQFF
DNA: TGTGCCAGCAGCACAGCGGGGGGGCCGAGGAATGAGCAGTTCTTC

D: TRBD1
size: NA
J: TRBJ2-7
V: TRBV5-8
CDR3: CASSWGQGADEQYF
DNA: TGTGCCAGCAGCTGGGGACAGGGGGCCGACGAGCAGTACTTC

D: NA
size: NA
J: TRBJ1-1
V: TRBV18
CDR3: CASSQKNTEAFF
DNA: TGTGCCAGCTCCCAGAAGAACACTGAAGCTTTCTTT

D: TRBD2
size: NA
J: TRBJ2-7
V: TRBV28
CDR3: CASSSPSGRVAYEQYF
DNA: TGTGCCAGCAGTTCCCCTAGCGGGAGGGTCGCCTACGAGCAGTACTTC

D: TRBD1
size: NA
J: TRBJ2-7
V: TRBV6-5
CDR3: CASKFETGVSYEQYF
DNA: TGTGCCAGCAAGTTCGAGACAGGGGTGTCCTACGAGCAGTACTTC

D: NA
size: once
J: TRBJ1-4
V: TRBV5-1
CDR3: CASKTGGNEKLFF
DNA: TGCGCCAGCAAGACCGGGGGAAATGAAAAACTGTTTTTT

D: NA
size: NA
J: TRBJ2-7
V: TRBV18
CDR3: CATSVAFQSYEQYF
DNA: TGTGCCACCTCCGTAGCGTTTCAAAGCTACGAGCAGTACTTC

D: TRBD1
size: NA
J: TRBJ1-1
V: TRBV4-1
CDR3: CASTGQGAIEAFF
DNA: TGCGCCAGCACCGGACAGGGGGCGATTGAAGCTTTCTTT

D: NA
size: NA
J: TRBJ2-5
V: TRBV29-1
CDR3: CSVEDLETQYF
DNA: TGCAGCGTTGAAGATCTTGAGACCCAGTACTTC

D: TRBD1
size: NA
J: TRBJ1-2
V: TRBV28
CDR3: CASSFNYRGGQYGYTF
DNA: TGTGCCAGCAGTTTTAATTATCGAGGGGGCCAATATGGCTACACCTTC

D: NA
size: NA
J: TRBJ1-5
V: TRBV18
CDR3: CASSPGQIGGGQPQHF
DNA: TGTGCCAGCTCACCGGGGCAGATCGGTGGTGGTCAGCCCCAGCATTTT

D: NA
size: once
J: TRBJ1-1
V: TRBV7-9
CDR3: CASSLSGRGDTEAFF
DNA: TGTGCCAGCAGCTTATCGGGCCGCGGGGACACTGAAGCTTTCTTT

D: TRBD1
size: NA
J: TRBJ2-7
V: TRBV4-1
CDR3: CASSLTGGEEQYF
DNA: TGCGCCAGCAGCCTAACAGGGGGCGAAGAGCAGTACTTC

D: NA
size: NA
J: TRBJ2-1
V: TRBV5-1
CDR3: CASSLAGLSSYNEQFF
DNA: TGCGCCAGCAGCTTGGCCGGTCTAAGCTCCTACAATGAGCAGTTCTTC

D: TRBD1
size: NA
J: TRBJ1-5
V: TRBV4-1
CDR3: CASSQPGQGKKYQPQHF
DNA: TGCGCCAGCAGCCAACCGGGACAGGGTAAAAAATATCAGCCCCAGCATTTT

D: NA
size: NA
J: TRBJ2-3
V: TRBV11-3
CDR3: CASSLGRPIGTDTQYF
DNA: TGTGCCAGCAGCTTAGGGCGGCCGATAGGCACAGATACGCAGTATTTT

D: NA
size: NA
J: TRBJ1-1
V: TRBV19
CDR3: CASSLNGNTEAFF
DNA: TGTGCCAGTAGTCTCAACGGGAACACTGAAGCTTTCTTT

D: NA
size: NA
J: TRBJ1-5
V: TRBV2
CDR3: CASRAVYQPQHF
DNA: TGTGCCAGCAGGGCGGTCTATCAGCCCCAGCATTTT

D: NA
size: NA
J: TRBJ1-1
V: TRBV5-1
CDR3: CASSFGLQTEAFF
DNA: TGCGCCAGCAGCTTCGGACTCCAAACGGAAGCTTTCTTT

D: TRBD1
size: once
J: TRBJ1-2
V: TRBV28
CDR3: CASSPGTGGDHGYTF
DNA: TGTGCCAGCAGTCCAGGAACAGGGGGCGATCATGGCTACACCTTC

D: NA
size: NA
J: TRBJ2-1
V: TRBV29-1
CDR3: CSPKRASYNEQFF
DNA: TGCAGCCCCAAGCGGGCGTCCTACAATGAGCAGTTCTTC

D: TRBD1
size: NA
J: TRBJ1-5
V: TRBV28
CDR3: CASSFRDRSTGPQHF
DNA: TGTGCCAGCAGTTTCAGGGACAGGTCGACTGGGCCCCAGCATTTT

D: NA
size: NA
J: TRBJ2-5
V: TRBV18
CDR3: CASSPGETQYF
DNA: TGTGCCAGCTCACCAGGCGAGACCCAGTACTTC

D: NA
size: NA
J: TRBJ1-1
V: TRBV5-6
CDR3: CASSFFDRFNTEAFF
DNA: TGTGCCAGCAGCTTCTTTGACAGGTTCAACACTGAAGCTTTCTTT

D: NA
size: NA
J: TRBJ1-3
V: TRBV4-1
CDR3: CASSQVGEGGGTIYF
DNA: TGCGCCAGCAGCCAAGTTGGGGAGGGGGGCGGCACCATATATTTT

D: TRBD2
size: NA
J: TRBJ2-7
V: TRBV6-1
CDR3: CASRGGGDLYEQYF
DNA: TGTGCCAGCAGGGGGGGAGGGGACCTCTACGAGCAGTACTTC

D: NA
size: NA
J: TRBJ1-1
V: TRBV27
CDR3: CASSSQGIEAFF
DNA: TGTGCCAGCAGTTCTCAGGGTATTGAGGCTTTCTTT